Sequencing of this T cell receptor (beta chain) was carried out in a study of CD8 T cells in Susac syndrome. General study points: Within Susac syndrome CD4+ T cell repertoires, clonal expansion was not evident.

The Susac syndrome patients fit the recently defined diagnostic criteria for definite or probable disease. After extraction with the RNeasy kit, roughly 0.45 to 1 ug of the RNA was reverse transcribed using random hexamers. TCRdb itself ran the immunoSEQ multiplex PCR reads through MiXCR, one entry per CDR3 protein. Here the sample spans 150,000 to 200,000 distinct CDR3 sequences, 90% to 97% being singletons. This clonotype was seen just once. Its antigen is unknown. The sample consisted of CD4+ T cells from PBMCs. The clonotype comes from a human donor with Susac syndrome.

The CDR3 loop reads CASSLTTNIQYF. DNA for the CDR3: TGTGCCAGCAGCTTAACCACCAACATTCAGTACTTC. The chain joins TRBV11-2 to TRBJ2-4, with no clear D. This CDR3 is built from 12 residues. From germline, CDR1 is SGHAT and CDR2 FQNNGV. The ends were cut back, 2 bases at V and 7 bases at J, with 6 bases in the middle.